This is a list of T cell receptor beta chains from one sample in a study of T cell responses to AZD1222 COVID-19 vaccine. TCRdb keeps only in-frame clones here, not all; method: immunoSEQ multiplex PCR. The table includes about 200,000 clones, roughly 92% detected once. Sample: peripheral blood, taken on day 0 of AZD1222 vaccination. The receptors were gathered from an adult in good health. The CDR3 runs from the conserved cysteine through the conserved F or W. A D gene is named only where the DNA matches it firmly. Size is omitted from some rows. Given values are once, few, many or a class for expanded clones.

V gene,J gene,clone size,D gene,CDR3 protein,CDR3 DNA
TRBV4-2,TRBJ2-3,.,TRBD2,CASRRGDLSTDTQYF,TGTGCCAGCAGGCGGGGGGATCTTAGCACAGATACGCAGTATTTT
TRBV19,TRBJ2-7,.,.,CASRPGPHTYEQYF,TGTGCCAGTAGGCCGGGACCCCACACCTACGAGCAGTACTTC
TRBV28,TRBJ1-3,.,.,CASNQPARGGNTIYF,TGTGCCAGCAATCAACCAGCCCGGGGTGGAAACACCATATATTTT
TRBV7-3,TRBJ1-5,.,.,CASSETGGQPQHF,TGTGCCAGCAGCGAAACGGGGGGTCAGCCCCAGCATTTT
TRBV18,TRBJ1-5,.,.,CASSPAVSNQPQHF,TGTGCCAGCTCACCAGCCGTTAGCAATCAGCCCCAGCATTTT
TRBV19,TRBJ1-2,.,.,CASSSEGFYGYTF,TGTGCCAGTAGTAGTGAGGGCTTCTATGGCTACACCTTC
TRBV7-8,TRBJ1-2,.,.,CASSPPRAYGYTF,TGTGCCTCCTCCCCCCCCAGAGCCTATGGCTACACCTTC
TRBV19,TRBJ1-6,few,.,CASSGRVNSPLHF,TGTGCCAGTAGTGGCAGGGTTAATTCACCCCTCCACTTT
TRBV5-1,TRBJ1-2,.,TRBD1,CASSLGTRQGANGYTF,TGCGCCAGCAGCCTGGGGACCCGGCAGGGGGCGAATGGCTACACCTTC
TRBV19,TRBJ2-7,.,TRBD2,CASSPRGGGIYEQYF,TGTGCCAGTAGTCCGCGGGGCGGGGGGATCTACGAGCAGTACTTC
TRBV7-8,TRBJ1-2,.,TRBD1,CASSRSGTASGYTF,TGTGCCAGCAGCCGGTCCGGGACAGCGAGTGGCTACACCTTC
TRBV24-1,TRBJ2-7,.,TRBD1,CATSDDRDRDWKEQYF,TGTGCCACCAGTGACGACCGGGACAGGGATTGGAAAGAGCAGTACTTC
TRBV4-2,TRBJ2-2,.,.,CASSPSSLLAAGTGELFF,TGTGCCAGCAGCCCTTCCTCTTTACTAGCCGCTGGCACCGGGGAGCTGTTTTTT
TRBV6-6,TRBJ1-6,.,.,CASSYWSPPLHF,TGTGCCAGCAGTTACTGGAGTCCACCCCTCCACTTT
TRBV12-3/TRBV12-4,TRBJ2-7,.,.,CASSSRGEQYF,TGTGCCAGCAGTTCACGGGGCGAGCAGTACTTC
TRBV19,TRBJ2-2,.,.,CASSIPGAYGELFF,TGTGCCAGTAGTATCCCAGGGGCTTACGGGGAGCTGTTTTTT